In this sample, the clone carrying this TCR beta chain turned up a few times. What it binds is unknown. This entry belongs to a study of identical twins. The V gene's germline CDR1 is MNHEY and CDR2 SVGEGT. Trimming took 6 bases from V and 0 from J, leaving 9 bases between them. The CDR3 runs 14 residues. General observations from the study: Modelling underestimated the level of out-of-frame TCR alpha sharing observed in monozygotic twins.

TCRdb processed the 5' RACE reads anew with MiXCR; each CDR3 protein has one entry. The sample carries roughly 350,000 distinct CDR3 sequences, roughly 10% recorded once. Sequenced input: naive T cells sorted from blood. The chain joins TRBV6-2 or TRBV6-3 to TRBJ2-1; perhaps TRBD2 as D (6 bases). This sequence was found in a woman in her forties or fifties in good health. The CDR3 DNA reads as TGTGCCAGCAGCCGCGGGATCTCCTACAATGAGCAGTTCTTC. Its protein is CASSRGISYNEQFF.